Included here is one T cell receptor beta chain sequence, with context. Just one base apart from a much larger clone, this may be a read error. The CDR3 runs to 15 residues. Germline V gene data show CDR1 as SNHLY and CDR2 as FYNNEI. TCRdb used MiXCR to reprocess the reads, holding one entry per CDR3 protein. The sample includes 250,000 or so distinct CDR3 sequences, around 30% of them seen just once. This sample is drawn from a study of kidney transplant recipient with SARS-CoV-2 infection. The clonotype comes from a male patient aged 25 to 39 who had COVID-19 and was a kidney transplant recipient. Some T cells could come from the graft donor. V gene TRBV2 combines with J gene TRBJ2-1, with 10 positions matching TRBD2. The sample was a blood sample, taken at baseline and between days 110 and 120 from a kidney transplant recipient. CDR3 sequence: CASRGLARSYNEQSF. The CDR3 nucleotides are TGTGCCAGCAGGGGACTAGCGCGCTCCTACAATGAGCAGTCCTTC.